The source of this T cell receptor (beta chain) is a study of OX40 agonist ivuxolimab in advanced cancers. The CDR3 spans 20 residues. Unmatched junction bases numbered 16, after V lost 0 bases and J lost 4 bases. The germline V gene has CDR1 LNHDA and CDR2 SQIVND (reference sequence). Sequenced by immunoSEQ multiplex PCR; TCRdb stores in-frame clones only, minus some. The sample contains tens of thousands of clones, around 86% of which appear only once. This sequence originates from an adult with an advanced solid tumor such as melanoma, head and neck, liver or kidney cancer. The sequencing here drew on CD4+ or CD8+ T cells sorted from blood, taken in a trial of the OX40 agonist ivuxolimab. This chain connects TRBV19 to TRBJ2-1; 9 bases are a match to TRBD2. The CDR3 is CASSIDWERGVLDLYNEQFF. The CDR3 DNA reads TGTGCCAGTAGTATAGATTGGGAGCGGGGGGTCCTTGATTTGTACAATGAGCAGTTCTTC.